The clone carrying this T cell receptor (beta chain) was seen a handful of times. This CDR3 is built from 17 residues. Germline V gene data show CDR1 as MNHNS and CDR2 as SASEGT. Trimming took off 4 bases at V and 3 bases at J, with 19 bases between the two ends. This specimen belongs to a study of blood T cell repertoires in COVID-19. Study-level background: Samples representing acute and convalescent COVID-19 were sourced from the United States, Italy and Spain.

Donors in Cohort 3 counted as recovered after two negative PCRs, clearance, or symptom resolution. Assay used: immunoSEQ multiplex PCR; TCRdb lists only in-frame clones, some missing. The table includes approximately 180,000 clones, around 83% detected once. The material sequenced was PBMCs or T cells enriched from blood (not recorded which). The receptor comes from a man aged 35-49 years who had recovered from COVID-19. V is TRBV6-1 and J is TRBJ2-1, with a tentative D call TRBD1 (6 bases). The CDR3 sequence: CASSGVRGAVFYNEQFF. CDR3 in DNA: TGTGCCAGCAGTGGCGTCAGGGGTGCGGTTTTCTACAATGAGCAGTTCTTC.